These T cell receptor beta chains were read from a single sample in a study of blood T cell repertoires in COVID-19. Using immunoSEQ multiplex PCR, the repertoire was profiled, and TCRdb retains in-frame clones only, with some absent. The sample lists about 70,000 clones; 60% to 85% were seen once. The sequenced material came from peripheral blood. Receptor source: a human donor in a cohort sampled during active COVID-19. The CDR3 runs from the conserved cysteine through the conserved F or W. Each record gives: clone size, V gene, J gene, D gene, CDR3 DNA, CDR3 protein. A D gene is named only where the DNA matches it firmly. Size values are once, few and many counts, or a class for expanded clones, and some rows have none.

>once|TRBV30|TRBJ1-5|NA
TGTGCCTGGAGTGGGGGGGAGGGGCAGCCCCAGCATTTT
CAWSGGEGQPQHF
>NA|TRBV7-9|TRBJ1-6|NA
TGTGCCAGCAGCTACTCCGGTTCACCCCTCCACTTT
CASSYSGSPLHF
>NA|TRBV5-4|TRBJ1-2|NA
TGTGCCAGCAGCTCCTTTCGGCAGGGTACTAACTATGGCTACACCTTC
CASSSFRQGTNYGYTF
>NA|TRBV11-2|TRBJ2-7|TRBD2
TGTGCCAGCAGCTTAGTCGTTCCCAGTAGCGGGGGACCCTACGAGCAGTACTTC
CASSLVVPSSGGPYEQYF
>NA|TRBV28|TRBJ2-7|TRBD1
TGTGCCAGCAGTTTAGGGGGGACAGGAGCCTACGAGCAGTACTTC
CASSLGGTGAYEQYF
>NA|TRBV28|TRBJ1-1|NA
TGTGCCAGCAGCCCCCCGGGAGCCGAAGCTTTCTTT
CASSPPGAEAFF
>NA|TRBV28|TRBJ2-2|NA
TGTGCCAGCAGTTCTTCTAGGAAGACGAACACCGGGGAGCTGTTTTTT
CASSSSRKTNTGELFF
>few|TRBV12-5|TRBJ2-7|TRBD1
TGTGCTAGTGCCCGGGACAGCACCTACGAGCAGTACTTC
CASARDSTYEQYF
>NA|TRBV18|TRBJ1-5|TRBD1
TGTGCCAGCTCACCGCAGGGACAGGGGACGGGTCAGCCCCAGCATTTT
CASSPQGQGTGQPQHF
>NA|TRBV7-8|TRBJ1-2|NA
TGTGCCAGCAGCCAAGGGCGGGGTTATGGCTACACCTTC
CASSQGRGYGYTF
>once|TRBV5-5|TRBJ1-2|NA
TGTGCCAGCAGCCCAAGGAGGGGCGGGACGAGTAGTATGCCCTATGGCTACACCTTC
CASSPRRGGTSSMPYGYTF
>NA|TRBV28|TRBJ1-6|TRBD1
TGTGCCAGCAGGACAGGGGGCAGTTCTGGTAATTCACCCCTCCACTTT
CASRTGGSSGNSPLHF
>NA|TRBV5-1|TRBJ1-1|TRBD1
TGCGCCAGCAGCTTGGGCCCAAGACAGGGGGCGAACACTGAAGCTTTCTTT
CASSLGPRQGANTEAFF
>NA|TRBV4-3|TRBJ2-3|TRBD2
TGCGCCAGCAGCCAAGATCCCCCCCCAAGCGGGGGGGGCACAGATACGCAGTATTTT
CASSQDPPPSGGGTDTQYF
>NA|TRBV7-8|TRBJ2-7|TRBD2
TGTGCCAGCAGCTTACTTACTAGCGGGGGTAACGAGCAGTACTTC
CASSLLTSGGNEQYF
>NA|TRBV5-1|TRBJ2-2|TRBD2
TGCGCCAGCAGCTTCCGGGACAGAGCGGGACTAGCGGGGGGCCGGTACACCGGGGAGCTGTTTTTT
CASSFRDRAGLAGGRYTGELFF
>NA|TRBV10-1|TRBJ2-3|TRBD1
TGCGCCAGCAGAAAGACAGGGGATGGCACAGATACGCAGTATTTT
CASRKTGDGTDTQYF
>NA|TRBV5-1|TRBJ2-7|NA
TGCGCCAGCCAGAAATCCTACGAGCAGTACTTC
CASQKSYEQYF
>NA|TRBV30|TRBJ2-7|TRBD2
TGTGCCTGGAGTGAGGGGAGGGAGTGGACCTACGAGCAGTACTTC
CAWSEGREWTYEQYF
>NA|TRBV5-4|TRBJ1-1|NA
TGTGCCAGCAGCACCGGCCCCGCAGGGGATGAAGCTTTCTTT
CASSTGPAGDEAFF
>NA|TRBV29-1|TRBJ1-3|NA
TGCAGCGTTGTAACAGGGAAGGGGAACACCATATATTTT
CSVVTGKGNTIYF
>NA|TRBV7-3|TRBJ2-5|NA
TGTGCCAGCAGCTTAACGGGGGCGGCTCGGGAGACCCAGTACTTC
CASSLTGAARETQYF
>few|TRBV5-1|TRBJ1-6|TRBD1
TGCGCCAGCAGCTCCACCGGGACAGGGGGGGGTTCACCCCTCCACTTT
CASSSTGTGGGSPLHF
>NA|TRBV5-1|TRBJ1-1|TRBD1
TGCGCCAGCAGAACAGGGGGAACTGAAGCTTTCTTT
CASRTGGTEAFF
>once|TRBV19|TRBJ1-5|TRBD1
TGTGCCAGTAGTCCGACGGACAGGGGAGGCGATCAGCCCCAGCATTTT
CASSPTDRGGDQPQHF
>once|TRBV11-2|TRBJ2-7|TRBD2
TGTGCCAGCAGCGGGAGTACTAGCGGCCGGTTCTACGAGCAGTACTTC
CASSGSTSGRFYEQYF
>NA|TRBV5-1|TRBJ2-7|NA
TGCGCCAGCAGTTTCCTGTCCCCCTACGAGCAGTACTTC
CASSFLSPYEQYF
>NA|TRBV5-1|TRBJ1-6|NA
TGCGCCAGCAGCGCGGGGGGGTTTCGAGGTTCACCCCTCCACTTT
CASSAGGFRGSPLHF
>NA|TRBV2|TRBJ1-4|NA
TGTGCCACCTCCTCGACAGGAGTAAATGAAAAACTGTTTTTT
CATSSTGVNEKLFF
>NA|TRBV2|TRBJ1-2|NA
TGTGCCAGCAGTGCCGGGGGTCGCTACTATGGCTACACCTTC
CASSAGGRYYGYTF
>NA|TRBV9|TRBJ2-1|NA
TGTGCCAGCAGCGTAGTCAGGGAAGGTGAGCAGTTCTTC
CASSVVREGEQFF
>NA|TRBV6-5|TRBJ2-7|NA
TGTGCCAGCACGAGCAGCCCCGGGGACGAGCAGTACTTC
CASTSSPGDEQYF
>NA|TRBV7-9|TRBJ2-7|TRBD1
TGTGCCAGCAGCTTAATGGGTTTTCGGGACAGGGACTACGAGCAGTACTTC
CASSLMGFRDRDYEQYF
>few|TRBV27|TRBJ2-5|TRBD2
TGTGCCACCGGGCCTAGCGGGGGCCATACTCGAGAGACCCAGTACTTC
CATGPSGGHTRETQYF
>few|TRBV10-3|TRBJ2-3|TRBD1
TGTGCCATCAAACAGGGGGGCACAGATACGCAGTATTTT
CAIKQGGTDTQYF
>NA|TRBV7-8|TRBJ1-5|NA
TGTGCCAGCAGCCCTGGAGCGCCTACAGGGTTGAGTCAGCCCCAGCATTTT
CASSPGAPTGLSQPQHF
>few|TRBV5-1|TRBJ1-2|TRBD1
TGCGCCAGCAGCCTACGCGCCCGGACAGGATCCGGCGGCTACACCTTC
CASSLRARTGSGGYTF
>NA|TRBV27|TRBJ1-6|NA
TGTGCCAGCAGTCCCGGCCGGGGATTCTCCTATAATTCACCCCTCCACTTT
CASSPGRGFSYNSPLHF
>NA|TRBV5-4|TRBJ2-7|TRBD1
TGTGCCAGCAGCTTCATGGGACAGTCCCCCTACGAGCAGTACTTC
CASSFMGQSPYEQYF
>NA|TRBV7-2|TRBJ2-1|TRBD2
TGTGCCAGCAGCTTCCTGGGACTAGCGGTTTACAATGAGCAGTTCTTC
CASSFLGLAVYNEQFF
>NA|TRBV18|TRBJ2-7|TRBD1
TGTGCCAGCTCACCTACGAACAGGGGCTACGAGCAGTACTTC
CASSPTNRGYEQYF
>NA|TRBV6-1|TRBJ1-1|NA
TGTGCCAGCAGTGATGTCGGGGTGAACACTGAAGCTTTCTTT
CASSDVGVNTEAFF
>NA|TRBV19|TRBJ2-3|NA
TGTGCCAGTAGTAGAGCGGAGGCCCCTAGCACAGATACGCAGTATTTT
CASSRAEAPSTDTQYF
>few|TRBV29-1|TRBJ1-2|NA
TGCAGCGTTGAAGACCCCAGTGCTGGGGGCGAAAGCTACACCTTC
CSVEDPSAGGESYTF
>NA|TRBV4-3|TRBJ2-3|NA
TGCGCCAGCAGCCAGGAGTTTAGCACAGATACGCAGTATTTT
CASSQEFSTDTQYF
>NA|TRBV19|TRBJ1-1|TRBD1
TGTGCCAGTAGTACCCACAGGGGGCGGGTCGGGACTGAAGCTTTCTTT
CASSTHRGRVGTEAFF
>NA|TRBV19|TRBJ2-3|TRBD2
TGTGCCAGTAGTATCAGCGGGGGGGCCCCAGATACGCAGTATTTT
CASSISGGAPDTQYF
>NA|TRBV12-3/TRBV12-4|TRBJ1-2|NA
TGTGCCAGCAGTTTACAGGGGACGGGGAGCTACACCTTC
CASSLQGTGSYTF
>NA|TRBV30|TRBJ2-7|NA
TGTGCCTGGAGTGTTTGGGGCAGATCTGACGAGCAGTACTTC
CAWSVWGRSDEQYF
>NA|TRBV25-1|TRBJ2-7|TRBD1
TGTGCCAGCAGTATACACTCCGGGACAGGGTCGGCCGAGCAGTACTTC
CASSIHSGTGSAEQYF
>once|TRBV27|TRBJ2-6|NA
TGTGCCAGCGCACGGAGCTCTGGGGCCAACGTCCTGACTTTC
CASARSSGANVLTF
>few|TRBV19|TRBJ2-3|TRBD2
TGTGCCAGTAGTCGGGGACTAGTCGGCACAGATACGCAGTATTTT
CASSRGLVGTDTQYF
>NA|TRBV19|TRBJ2-4|NA
TGTGCCAGTAGTATTTTAGCCAGGGAGGACATTCAGTACTTC
CASSILAREDIQYF
>few|TRBV9|TRBJ1-2|NA
TGTGCCAGCAGCGCGGGAGGGGTCAGGGGTTATGGCTACACCTTC
CASSAGGVRGYGYTF
>NA|TRBV5-5|TRBJ1-6|TRBD1
TGTGCCAGCAGCAAGATCGGACAGGAAAATTCACCCCTCCACTTT
CASSKIGQENSPLHF
>once|TRBV5-4|TRBJ1-1|NA
TGTGCCAGCAGCTTGCGGGGAGACACTGAAGCTTTCTTT
CASSLRGDTEAFF
>once|TRBV15|TRBJ2-6|NA
TGTGCCACCAGCAGAGATCGGTTGTACCCTGGGGCCAACGTCCTGACTTTC
CATSRDRLYPGANVLTF
>NA|TRBV10-2|TRBJ2-3|TRBD2
TGCGCCAGCAGCCCCGGGGAGGGAATGTTCGGCACAGATACGCAGTATTTT
CASSPGEGMFGTDTQYF
>NA|TRBV5-1|TRBJ2-6|TRBD1
TGCGCCAGCAGCCCCGGGACAGGGAGCTCTGGGGCCAACGTCCTGACTTTC
CASSPGTGSSGANVLTF
>NA|TRBV7-3|TRBJ2-1|TRBD1
TGTGCCAGCAGCCCGGGACAGTACAATGAGCAGTTCTTC
CASSPGQYNEQFF